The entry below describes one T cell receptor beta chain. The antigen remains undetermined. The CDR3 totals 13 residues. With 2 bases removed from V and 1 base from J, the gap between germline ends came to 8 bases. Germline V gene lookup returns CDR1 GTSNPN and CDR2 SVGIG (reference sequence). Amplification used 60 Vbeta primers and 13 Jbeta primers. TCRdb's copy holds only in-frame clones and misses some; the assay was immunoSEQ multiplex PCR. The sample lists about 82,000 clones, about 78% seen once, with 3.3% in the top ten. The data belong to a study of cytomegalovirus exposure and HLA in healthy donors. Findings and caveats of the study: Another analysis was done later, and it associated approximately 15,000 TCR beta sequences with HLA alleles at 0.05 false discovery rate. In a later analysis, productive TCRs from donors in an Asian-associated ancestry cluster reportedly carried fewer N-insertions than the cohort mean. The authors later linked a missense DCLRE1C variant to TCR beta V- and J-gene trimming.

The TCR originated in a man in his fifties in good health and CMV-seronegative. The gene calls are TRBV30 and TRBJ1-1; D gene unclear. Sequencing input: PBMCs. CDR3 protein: CAWSWAENTEAFF. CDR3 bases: TGTGCCTGGAGTTGGGCAGAGAACACTGAAGCTTTCTTT.